These 2 T cell receptor beta chains were all obtained from the same sample, sequenced in a study of shared clonotypes between healthy human individuals. TCRdb keeps only in-frame clones here, not all; method: immunoSEQ multiplex PCR. The sample holds a few hundred thousand clones, approximately 97% seen once. Sequenced material: naive CD4+ T cells sorted from blood. Described subset: CD45RA+ positively selected. These TCRs come from a woman aged 25 to 45 in good health.

This rearrangement joins TRBV5-1 to TRBJ1-2; 8 nucleotides line up with TRBD1. The CDR3 has 14 residues. Trimming removed 0 bases from V and 6 bases from J; junction bases left unmatched: 4. Germline values: CDR1 SGHRS, CDR2 YFSETQ. CDR3 in amino acids: CASSLVQGGHGYTF. For the CDR3, the DNA is TGCGCCAGCAGCTTGGTACAGGGGGGTCATGGCTACACCTTC.

The genes are TRBV27 and TRBJ1-1; D unclear. CDR3 size: 13 residues. The V gene's germline CDR1 is MNHEY and CDR2 SMNVEV (reference sequence). V was shortened by 5 bases and J by 1 base, with 8 bases between the two germline ends. The CDR3 protein is CASSPKRNTEAFF. The CDR3 coding sequence is TGTGCCAGCAGTCCGAAAAGGAACACTGAAGCTTTCTTT.